These 30 T cell receptor beta chains came from one sample sequenced in a study of blood T cell repertoires in COVID-19. The assay was immunoSEQ multiplex PCR, and TCRdb's table has in-frame clones only and misses some. The repertoire holds 250,000 to 350,000 clones, roughly 90% seen once, with roughly 2.9% in the top ten. The sequencing sample was made of peripheral blood. The receptor source for this set is a woman in her thirties with COVID-19, enrolled during active disease.

CDR3 sequence reads: CASSSDGPTSGPNTGELFF. Here the CDR3 DNA reads TGCGCCAGCAGCTCTGACGGACCGACTAGCGGGCCGAACACCGGGGAGCTGTTTTTT. The gene calls are TRBV5-1 and TRBJ2-2, with 10 nucleotides matching TRBD2. This CDR3 contains 19 residues. Germline values: CDR1 SGHRS, CDR2 YFSETQ. Trimming cost V 3 bases and J 0 bases; bases outside gene matches: 11.

The J gene is TRBJ1-3, the V gene TRBV10-3, with a possible D match to TRBD1 (5 bases). The CDR3 has 15 amino acids. Germline V lookup: CDR1 ENHRY, CDR2 SYGVKD. V lost 1 base and J 3 bases, leaving 10 bases between the germline ends. The chain's CDR3 is CAISELGARGNTIYF. The CDR3 DNA reads TGTGCCATCAGTGAGTTAGGGGCGCGTGGAAACACCATATATTTT.

V usage is TRBV6-4 and J usage is TRBJ1-5, with TRBD1 identical over 8 bases. The germline V gene encodes CDR1 MRHNA and CDR2 SNTAGT. CDR3 length: 16 amino acids. The V gene end was trimmed by 11 bases and the J gene end by 6 bases; junction bases not matched to a gene: 18. The CDR3 sequence is CAEALNRAGGLQPQHF. In nucleotides, the CDR3 is TGTGCCGAAGCATTGAACCGGGCAGGGGGCCTTCAGCCCCAGCATTTT.

This clone was seen just once. The V call is TRBV7-9, the J call TRBJ1-1; D unclear. Germline lookup yields CDR1 SEHNR and CDR2 FQNEAQ (reference sequence). Trimming shortened V by 5 bases and J by 1 base, and 8 bases separated the two germline ends. This CDR3 region has 13 residues. The chain's CDR3 is CASSRGWNTEAFF. The CDR3 nucleotides read TGTGCCAGCAGCCGAGGCTGGAACACTGAAGCTTTCTTT.

The chain employs TRBV7-9 and TRBJ1-5; maybe TRBD1 (5 bases). Germline V gene data show CDR1 as SEHNR and CDR2 as FQNEAQ (reference sequence). CDR3 size: 14 residues. The ends were cut back, 1 base at V and 4 bases at J, with 8 bases in the middle. The CDR3 sequence: CASSLGGLNQPQHF. CDR3 coding DNA: TGTGCCAGCAGCTTAGGGGGCCTAAATCAGCCCCAGCATTTT. Full variable domain (missing parts from reference TRBV7-9 and TRBJ1-5): DTGVSQNPRHKITKRGQNVTFRCDPISEHNRLYWYRQTLGQGPEFLTYFQNEAQLEKSRLLSDRFSAERPKGSFSTLEIQRTEQGDSAMYLCASSLGGLNQPQHFGDGTRLSIL.

This chain joins TRBV29-1 and TRBJ2-2; 13 bases agree with TRBD2. J lost 2 bases, V lost 6 bases, and 6 bases had no gene match. Germline V gene sequence: CDR1 SQVTM, CDR2 ANQGSEA. The CDR3 consists of 16 residues. The CDR3 coding sequence is TGCAGCGTGGGGGGACTAGCGGGGAGAAACACCGGGGAGCTGTTTTTT. It yields the protein CSVGGLAGRNTGELFF.

The genes are TRBV10-3 and TRBJ1-3; TRBD1 aligns across 7 bases. The ends lost 6 bases at V and 2 bases at J; junction bases unmatched: 10. The CDR3 has 16 amino acids. CDR1 is ENHRY and CDR2 is SYGVKD in the germline V gene. CDR3 in DNA: TGTGCCATCAGCCTTACCTCCGGGACAGCTGGAAACACCATATATTTT. Translation gives CAISLTSGTAGNTIYF.

This rearrangement joins TRBV28 to TRBJ1-5, with TRBD1 matching over 8 bases. Germline CDR1 reads MDHEN; CDR2 reads SYDVKM. CDR3 size: 17 residues. The J segment lost 1 base and the V segment lost 2 bases, leaving 7 bases of the junction unmatched. CDR3 sequence (DNA): TGTGCCAGCAGTTTAGTGCAGGGGGCCCAAAGCAATCAGCCCCAGCATTTT. It specifies CASSLVQGAQSNQPQHF.

This clone has a single count. V is TRBV5-5 and J is TRBJ2-1; D is unclear. Germline lookup yields CDR1 SGHKS and CDR2 YYEKEE (reference sequence). Trimming pared 0 bases from V and 8 bases from J, leaving 12 bases between. The CDR3 is 14 amino acids. The DNA of the CDR3 is TGTGCCAGCAGCTTGGACGGGTTAAGAGATGAGCAGTTCTTC. This translates into CASSLDGLRDEQFF.

The rearrangement links TRBV6-5 to TRBJ1-3, with D tentatively TRBD1 (5 bases). Germline lookup yields CDR1 MNHEY and CDR2 SVGAGI. This CDR3 is built from 15 residues. The V end was cut by 11 bases, the J end by 2 bases, with 19 bases between. As DNA, the CDR3 is TGTGCCCTAAGCAGGGCTTCGACCCCTGGAAACACCATATATTTT. This sequence encodes CALSRASTPGNTIYF.

There are a few counts of this clone. This sequence joins TRBV24-1 and TRBJ2-1, with D possibly matching TRBD2 (6 bases). The germline V and J ends were trimmed by 4 bases and 5 bases, with 23 bases remaining between them. CDR3 length equals 18 residues. The V gene's germline CDR1 is KGHDR and CDR2 SFDVKD. The CDR3 DNA sequence: TGTGCCACCAGTGACCAAGAGGGACTGGACCATAATGACAATGAGCAGTTCTTC. Its protein is CATSDQEGLDHNDNEQFF.

This chain links TRBV5-6 with TRBJ1-2; TRBD1 aligns across 10 bases. V lost 7 bases to trimming and J lost 2 bases; unmatched junction nucleotides: 5. This CDR3 is built from 14 residues. Looked up from germline, CDR1 is SGHDT and CDR2 is YYEEEE. The CDR3 nucleotides read TGTGCCAGCTACATGACAGGGGGCAACTATGGCTACACCTTC. This sequence encodes CASYMTGGNYGYTF.

The chain joins TRBV5-5 to TRBJ2-1; 8 bases align to TRBD1. V lost 4 bases to trimming and J lost 4 bases; unmatched junction nucleotides: 1. The CDR3 sequence is 13 residues long. Germline V gene data show CDR1 as SGHKS and CDR2 as YYEKEE (reference sequence). The CDR3 is CASSRQGYNEQFF. The DNA for the CDR3 is TGTGCCAGCAGCCGACAGGGGTACAATGAGCAGTTCTTC.

This chain uses TRBV3-1 (or the pseudogene TRBV3-2) with TRBJ2-7, with 10 bases aligning to TRBD1. This CDR3 spans 14 amino acids. Per germline, CDR1 LGHDT and CDR2 YNNKEL (reference sequence). V lost 3 bases to trimming and J lost 6 bases; unmatched junction nucleotides: 5. The CDR3 coding sequence is TGTGCCAGCAGCCATCCCGGACAGGGGGGCGAGCAGTACTTC. It encodes CASSHPGQGGEQYF.

On this clone: This specimen includes other DNA sequences encoding the same CDR3. This chain joins TRBV11-2 and TRBJ1-2; 7 nucleotides align to TRBD1. The CDR3 is 13 amino acids. J gave up 3 bases and V 5 bases, and 3 bases lay outside the gene matches. The germline gives CDR1 SGHAT, CDR2 FQNNGV. CDR3 in amino acids: CASSRDRDYGYTF. CDR3 nucleotide sequence: TGTGCCAGCAGCCGCGACAGGGACTATGGCTACACCTTC.

This chain connects TRBV9 to TRBJ1-6; D is uncertain. The CDR3 has 16 amino acids. Germline CDR1 SGDLS, CDR2 YYNGEE. The V end lost 0 bases, the J end lost 3 bases, and 10 bases lay between the germline ends. DNA of the CDR3: TGTGCCAGCAGCGTAGGGGCAGATCACTATAATTCACCCCTCCACTTT. It is translated as CASSVGADHYNSPLHF.

The rearrangement uses TRBV10-3 and TRBJ1-2; 7 nucleotides line up with TRBD1. Germline CDR1 is ENHRY and CDR2 is SYGVKD. V lost 0 bases to trimming and J lost 4 bases; unmatched junction nucleotides: 5. This CDR3 region has 15 residues. CDR3 bases: TGTGCCATCAGTGAGTCGAGGGACAGCATCTATGGCTACACCTTC. The encoded protein is CAISESRDSIYGYTF.

V gene TRBV7-6 combines with J gene TRBJ1-1, with TRBD1 matching 7 bases. Germline V gene data show CDR1 as SGHVS and CDR2 as FNYEAQ. After removal of 5 bases from V and 1 base from J, the junction contained 4 bases not matched to a gene. The CDR3 is 14 residues long. CDR3 nucleotide sequence: TGTGCCAGCAGCACCCGGACAGGGAACACTGAAGCTTTCTTT. This codes for CASSTRTGNTEAFF.

V is TRBV7-9 and J is TRBJ2-3; 11 nucleotides match TRBD2. CDR3 size: 16 residues. The ends lost 6 bases at V and 2 bases at J; junction bases unmatched: 7. Germline V CDR1 and CDR2: SEHNR, FQNEAQ (reference sequence). The CDR3 region is CASRSGLADLTDTQYF. In DNA form, the CDR3 reads TGTGCCAGCAGATCGGGACTAGCGGATCTCACAGATACGCAGTATTTT.

J is TRBJ1-3 and V is TRBV7-8, with D possibly being TRBD1 (6 bases). Germline loops: CDR1 SGHVS, CDR2 FQNEAQ. The CDR3 length is 15 residues. V lost 6 bases and J 0 bases, leaving 12 bases between the germline ends. The CDR3 DNA reads TGTGCCAGCAGAATGGGGGCTGGCTCTGGAAACACCATATATTTT. It specifies CASRMGAGSGNTIYF.

V usage is TRBV30 and J usage is TRBJ2-1, with 7 bases aligning to TRBD1. The germline gives CDR1 GTSNPN, CDR2 SVGIG (reference sequence). After removal of 8 bases from V and 7 bases from J, the junction contained 5 bases not matched to a gene. CDR3 length: 11 residues. The CDR3 here is CATTGWNEQFF. The DNA for the CDR3 is TGTGCCACGACAGGGTGGAATGAGCAGTTCTTC.

This chain uses TRBV27 with TRBJ1-4; 11 nucleotides match TRBD1. CDR1 is MNHEY, CDR2 SMNVEV, per germline (reference sequence). The CDR3 runs 15 residues. Trimming cost V 5 bases and J 8 bases; bases outside gene matches: 7. CDR3 nucleotides: TGTGCCAGCAGTCCCTGGACAGGGGGCGACGAAAAACTGTTTTTT. This encodes CASSPWTGGDEKLFF.

This clone has a single count. The chain joins TRBV5-6 to TRBJ1-5; no reliable D call. This CDR3 comprises 14 residues. V lost 0 bases to trimming and J lost 5 bases, with 9 bases between them. Looked up from germline, CDR1 is SGHDT and CDR2 is YYEEEE. CDR3 nucleotide sequence: TGTGCCAGCAGCTTGGGACATTCCTATCAGCCCCAGCATTTT. Translating gives CASSLGHSYQPQHF.

Only a few counts were recorded for this clone. The chain joins TRBV6-1 to TRBJ2-7; no reliable D call. V was trimmed by 2 bases and J by 0 bases, leaving 11 bases between them. The CDR3 contains 15 residues. Per germline, CDR1 MNHNS and CDR2 SASEGT. CDR3 nucleotide sequence: TGTGCCAGCAGTGAATTAGGCGGCAGCTCCTACGAGCAGTACTTC. Translation: CASSELGGSSYEQYF.

As for this clone: The sample contains more than one DNA sequence encoding this CDR3. The gene calls are TRBV6-5 and TRBJ2-7, with TRBD2 identical over 12 bases. The V gene's germline CDR1 is MNHEY and CDR2 SVGAGI. The CDR3 consists of 14 residues. V shed 5 bases and J 2 bases; nucleotides not matched to a gene: 1. CDR3 amino acids: CASSRTSGAYEQYF. CDR3 in DNA: TGTGCCAGCAGTCGGACTAGCGGGGCCTACGAGCAGTACTTC.

The chain links TRBV28 to TRBJ2-5; 12 bases align to TRBD1. The CDR3 length is 14 residues. Germline-derived CDR1 and CDR2 are MDHEN and SYDVKM. The junction had 3 bases not matched to a gene; V was cut back by 6 bases and J by 4 bases. CDR3 sequence (DNA): TGTGCCAGCAGCCCGGGACAGGGGGCAGAGACCCAGTACTTC. It specifies CASSPGQGAETQYF.

In this sample, this clone turned up once. The chain combines TRBV9 with TRBJ2-7; a weak D match, TRBD2 (6 bases). The CDR3 has 14 residues. The V end was cut by 2 bases, the J end by 3 bases, with 12 bases between. Germline V gene data show CDR1 as SGDLS and CDR2 as YYNGEE. In DNA form, the CDR3 reads TGTGCCAGCAGCGTCGGGACTGCTCTCTACGAGCAGTACTTC. It encodes CASSVGTALYEQYF.

The chain couples TRBV30 to TRBJ2-7; TRBD2 aligns across 14 bases. The CDR3 extends over 15 amino acids. Germline trimming cut 3 bases from V and 2 bases from J; bases unmatched to any gene: 3. The germline CDR1 and CDR2 sequences are GTSNPN and SVGIG (reference sequence). The CDR3 spells CAWSVGLAGAYEQYF. The CDR3 bases are TGTGCCTGGAGCGTGGGACTAGCGGGGGCCTACGAGCAGTACTTC.

The rearrangement links TRBV5-1 to TRBJ1-1; a weak D match, TRBD1 (6 bases). The CDR3 runs 15 residues. Trimming took 1 base from V and 1 from J, leaving 11 bases between them. Germline V gives CDR1 SGHRS, CDR2 YFSETQ. The CDR3 DNA sequence: TGCGCCAGCAGCTTGTATCTGACAGGGAACACTGAAGCTTTCTTT. Amino acid sequence: CASSLYLTGNTEAFF.

The rearrangement joins TRBV7-6 to TRBJ2-1; 10 bases align to TRBD2. Trimming cost V 4 bases and J 7 bases; bases outside gene matches: 4. The CDR3 is 14 residues long. Germline CDR1 SGHVS, CDR2 FNYEAQ. The CDR3 reads CASSSLAGENEQFF. In DNA, the CDR3 is TGTGCCAGCAGCTCCCTAGCGGGAGAGAATGAGCAGTTCTTC.